The 6 T cell receptor beta chains below were found in one sample sequenced in a study of lymphopenia after photon versus proton radiotherapy (dated by TCRdb to between 2018 and 2021). Library preparation was by the immunoSEQ multiplex PCR assay. TCRdb retrieved this table from immuneACCESS and kept in-frame rearrangements only. Not all clones are present; in checked studies, unresolved V genes account for under half, and no reason is known for the remainder. A total of roughly 5,200 clones appear in this sample, about 88% of them only once. The ten top clones hold 17% of the sample. The sample was peripheral blood, taken from a patient treated with photon-based radiotherapy. These receptors came from a man between 25 and 39 years old with gastric cancer.

This chain joins TRBV5-8 and TRBJ2-2, with TRBD2 as a possible D gene (5 bases). CDR1 and CDR2 from the germline V gene are SGHTS and YDEGEE. CDR3 size: 16 residues. V lost 3 bases and J 6 bases, leaving 18 bases between the germline ends. The CDR3 sequence: CASSSSGEPTAGELFF. CDR3 nucleotide sequence: TGTGCCAGCAGCTCGTCCGGGGAGCCCACCGCCGGGGAGCTGTTTTTT.

The V and J genes are TRBV2 and TRBJ1-1, with TRBD1 matching 12 bases. CDR3 length: 16 amino acids. Germline V CDR1 and CDR2: SNHLY, FYNNEI. J was trimmed by 4 bases and V by 11 bases; bases with no gene match: 14. DNA for the CDR3: TGTGCCCTTGACCGAGGGACAGGGGGCAAGGGCACTGAAGCTTTCTTT. Protein: CALDRGTGGKGTEAFF.

The V gene is TRBV29-1, the J gene TRBJ2-7, with TRBD2 identical over 14 bases. Germline values: CDR1 SQVTM, CDR2 ANQGSEA. With 4 bases clipped from V and 3 bases from J, the junction kept 8 bases outside the gene matches. This CDR3 contains 16 residues. The CDR3 reads CSVGFIGTSGSYEQYF. The CDR3 region has the DNA TGCAGCGTTGGCTTTATTGGGACTAGCGGGAGCTACGAGCAGTACTTC.

This chain uses TRBV7-2 with TRBJ2-2, with a possible D match to TRBD2 (7 bases). Germline values: CDR1 SGHTA, CDR2 FQGNSA. This CDR3 has 16 amino acids. Trimming took off 5 bases at V and 4 bases at J, with 17 bases between the two ends. The CDR3 spells CASSPWGGPGTGELFF. Written as DNA, the CDR3 is TGTGCCAGCAGCCCATGGGGGGGCCCAGGCACCGGGGAGCTGTTTTTT. Supplemented by reference TRBV7-2 and TRBJ2-2, the full variable domain reads GAGVSQSPSNKVTEKGKDVELRCDPISGHTALYWYRQSLGQGLEFLIYFQGNSAPDKSGLPSDRFSAERTGGSVSTLTIQRTQQEDSAVYLCASSPWGGPGTGELFFGEGSRLTVL.

The J gene is TRBJ1-1, the V gene TRBV2, with D hard to call. Germline-derived CDR1 and CDR2 are SNHLY and FYNNEI. The V end lost 4 bases, the J end lost 1 base, and 7 bases lay between the germline ends. This CDR3 contains 13 residues. The DNA for the CDR3 is TGTGCCAGCAGTGGGTCGGCGAACACTGAAGCTTTCTTT. Its translation is CASSGSANTEAFF.

The rearrangement links TRBV28 to TRBJ2-3; TRBD2 matches 9 bases. CDR3 length: 16 amino acids. The V and J ends lost 5 bases and 4 bases, in that order; junction bases with no gene match: 10. CDR1 is MDHEN and CDR2 is SYDVKM in the germline V gene. CDR3 DNA sequence: TGTGCCAGCAGTCCGATAGCGGGAGAGGCGGCAGATACGCAGTATTTT. Its protein product is CASSPIAGEAADTQYF. Filled out from reference TRBV28 and TRBJ2-3, the complete variable domain reads DVKVTQSSRYLVKRTGEKVFLECVQDMDHENMFWYRQDPGLGLRLIYFSYDVKMKEKGDIPEGYSVSREKKERFSLILESASTNQTSMYLCASSPIAGEAADTQYFGPGTRLTVL.